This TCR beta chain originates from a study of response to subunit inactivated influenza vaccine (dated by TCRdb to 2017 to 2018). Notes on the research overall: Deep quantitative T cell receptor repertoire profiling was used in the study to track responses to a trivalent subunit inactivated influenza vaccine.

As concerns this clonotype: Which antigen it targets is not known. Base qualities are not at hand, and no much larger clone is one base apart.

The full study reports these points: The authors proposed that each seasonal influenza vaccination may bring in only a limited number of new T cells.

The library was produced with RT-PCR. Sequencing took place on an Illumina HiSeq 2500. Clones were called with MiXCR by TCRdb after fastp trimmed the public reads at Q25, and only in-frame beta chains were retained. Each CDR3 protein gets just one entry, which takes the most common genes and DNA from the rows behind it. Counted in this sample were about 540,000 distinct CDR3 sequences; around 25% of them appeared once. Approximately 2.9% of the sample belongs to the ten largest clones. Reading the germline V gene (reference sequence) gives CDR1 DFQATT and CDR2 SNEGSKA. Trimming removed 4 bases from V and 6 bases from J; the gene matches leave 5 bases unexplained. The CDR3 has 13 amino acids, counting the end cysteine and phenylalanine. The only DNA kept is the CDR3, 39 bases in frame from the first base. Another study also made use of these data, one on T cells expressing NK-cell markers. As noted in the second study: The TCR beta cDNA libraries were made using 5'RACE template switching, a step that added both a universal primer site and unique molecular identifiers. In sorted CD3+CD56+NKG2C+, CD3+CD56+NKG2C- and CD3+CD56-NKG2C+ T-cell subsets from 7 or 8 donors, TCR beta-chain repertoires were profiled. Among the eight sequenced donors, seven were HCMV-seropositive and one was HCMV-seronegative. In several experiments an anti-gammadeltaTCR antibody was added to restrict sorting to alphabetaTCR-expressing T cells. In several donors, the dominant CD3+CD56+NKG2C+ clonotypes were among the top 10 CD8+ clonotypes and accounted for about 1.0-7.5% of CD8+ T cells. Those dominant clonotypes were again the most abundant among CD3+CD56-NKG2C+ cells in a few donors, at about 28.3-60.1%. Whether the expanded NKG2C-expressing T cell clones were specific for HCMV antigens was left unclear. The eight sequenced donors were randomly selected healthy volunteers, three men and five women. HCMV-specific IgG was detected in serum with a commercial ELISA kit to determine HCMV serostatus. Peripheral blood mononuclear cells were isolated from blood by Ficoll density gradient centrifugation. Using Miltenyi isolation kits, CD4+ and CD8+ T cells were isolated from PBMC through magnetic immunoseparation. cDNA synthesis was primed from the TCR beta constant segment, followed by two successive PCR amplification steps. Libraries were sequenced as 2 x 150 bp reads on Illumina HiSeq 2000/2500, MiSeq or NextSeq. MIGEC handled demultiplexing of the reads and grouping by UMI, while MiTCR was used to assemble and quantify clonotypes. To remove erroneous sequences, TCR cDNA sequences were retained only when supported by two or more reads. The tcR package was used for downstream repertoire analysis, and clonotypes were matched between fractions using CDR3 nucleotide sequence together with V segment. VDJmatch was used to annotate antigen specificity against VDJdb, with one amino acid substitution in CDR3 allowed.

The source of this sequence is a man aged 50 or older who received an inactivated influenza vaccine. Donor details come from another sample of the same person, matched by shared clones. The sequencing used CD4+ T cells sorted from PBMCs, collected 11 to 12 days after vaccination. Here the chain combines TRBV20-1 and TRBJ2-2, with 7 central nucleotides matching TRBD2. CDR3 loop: CSATLSGAGELFF. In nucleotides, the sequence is TGCAGTGCTACCCTAAGCGGGGCCGGGGAGCTGTTTTTT.